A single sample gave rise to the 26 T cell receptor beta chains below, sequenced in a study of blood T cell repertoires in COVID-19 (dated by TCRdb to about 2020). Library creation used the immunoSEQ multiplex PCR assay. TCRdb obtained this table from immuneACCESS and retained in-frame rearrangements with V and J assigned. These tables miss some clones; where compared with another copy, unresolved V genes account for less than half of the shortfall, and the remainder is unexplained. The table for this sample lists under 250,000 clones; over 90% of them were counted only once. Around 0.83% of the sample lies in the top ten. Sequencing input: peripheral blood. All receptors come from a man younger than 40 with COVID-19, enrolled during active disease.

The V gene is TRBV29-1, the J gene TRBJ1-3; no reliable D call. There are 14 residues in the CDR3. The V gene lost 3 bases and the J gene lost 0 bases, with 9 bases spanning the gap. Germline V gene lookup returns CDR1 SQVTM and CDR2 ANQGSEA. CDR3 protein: CSVDSGISGNTIYF. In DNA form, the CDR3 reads TGCAGCGTTGACTCGGGTATCTCTGGAAACACCATATATTTT.

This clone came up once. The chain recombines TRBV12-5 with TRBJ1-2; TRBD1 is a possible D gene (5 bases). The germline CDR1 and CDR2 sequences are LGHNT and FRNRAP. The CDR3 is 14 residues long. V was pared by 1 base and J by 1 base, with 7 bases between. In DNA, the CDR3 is TGTGCTAGTGGTTTGGCGACAGTTAACTATGGCTACACCTTC. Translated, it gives CASGLATVNYGYTF.

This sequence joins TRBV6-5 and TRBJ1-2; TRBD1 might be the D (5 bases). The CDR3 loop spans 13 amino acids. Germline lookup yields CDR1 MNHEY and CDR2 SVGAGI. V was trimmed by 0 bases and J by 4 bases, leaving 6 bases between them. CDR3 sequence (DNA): TGTGCCAGCAGTTACTCAGGGGTCTATGGCTACACCTTC. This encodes CASSYSGVYGYTF.

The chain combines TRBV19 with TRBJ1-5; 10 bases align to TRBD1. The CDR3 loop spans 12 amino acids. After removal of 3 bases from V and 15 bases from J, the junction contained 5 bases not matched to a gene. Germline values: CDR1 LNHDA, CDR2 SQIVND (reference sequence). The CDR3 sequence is CASSMVDRGPHF. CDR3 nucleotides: TGTGCCAGTAGTATGGTCGACAGGGGGCCGCATTTT.

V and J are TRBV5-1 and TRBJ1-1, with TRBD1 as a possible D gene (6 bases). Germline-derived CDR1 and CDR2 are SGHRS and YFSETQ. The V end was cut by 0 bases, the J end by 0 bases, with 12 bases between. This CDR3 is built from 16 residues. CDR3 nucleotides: TGCGCCAGCAGCTTGGTTTCCGGACAGTTGAACACTGAAGCTTTCTTT. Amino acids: CASSLVSGQLNTEAFF.

CDR3 coding DNA: TGTGCCAGCAGTGCCTCCACAGGGGTGGATTCACCCCTCCACTTT. It is translated as CASSASTGVDSPLHF. The rearrangement links TRBV6-4 to TRBJ1-6; 7 bases map to TRBD1. This CDR3 contains 15 residues. CDR1 and CDR2 (germline): MRHNA, SNTAGT. J was trimmed by 8 bases and V by 4 bases; bases with no gene match: 8.

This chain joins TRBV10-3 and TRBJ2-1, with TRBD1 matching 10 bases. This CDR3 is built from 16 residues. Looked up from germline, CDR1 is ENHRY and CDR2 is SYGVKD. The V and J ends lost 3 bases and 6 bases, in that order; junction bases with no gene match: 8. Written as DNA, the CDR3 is TGTGCCATCAGTGATATGGGGACAGGGGTCTTCAATGAGCAGTTCTTC. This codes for CAISDMGTGVFNEQFF.

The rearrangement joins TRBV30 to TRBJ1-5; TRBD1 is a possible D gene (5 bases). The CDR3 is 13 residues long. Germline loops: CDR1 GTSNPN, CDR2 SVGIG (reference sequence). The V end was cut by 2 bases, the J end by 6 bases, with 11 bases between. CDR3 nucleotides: TGTGCCTGGAGTCCGACGGGGGTTCAGCCCCAGCATTTT. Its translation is CAWSPTGVQPQHF.

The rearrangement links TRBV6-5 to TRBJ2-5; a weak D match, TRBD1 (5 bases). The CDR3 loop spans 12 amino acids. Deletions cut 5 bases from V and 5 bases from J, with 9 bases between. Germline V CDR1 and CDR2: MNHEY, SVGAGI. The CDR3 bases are TGTGCCAGCAGTCAGGGTAGGGAGACCCAGTACTTC. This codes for CASSQGRETQYF.

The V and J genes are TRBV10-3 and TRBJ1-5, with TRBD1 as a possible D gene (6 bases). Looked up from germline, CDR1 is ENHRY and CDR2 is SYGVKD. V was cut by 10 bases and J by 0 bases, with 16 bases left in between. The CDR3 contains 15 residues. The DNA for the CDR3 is TGTGCCACCGAAACGGACAGAAATAGCAATCAGCCCCAGCATTTT. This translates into CATETDRNSNQPQHF.

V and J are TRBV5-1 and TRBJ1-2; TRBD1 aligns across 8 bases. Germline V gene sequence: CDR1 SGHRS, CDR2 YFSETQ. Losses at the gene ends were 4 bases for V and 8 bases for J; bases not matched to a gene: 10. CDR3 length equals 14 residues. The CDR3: CASSPGQDTEGYTF. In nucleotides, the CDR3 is TGCGCCAGCAGCCCGGGACAGGACACGGAGGGCTACACCTTC. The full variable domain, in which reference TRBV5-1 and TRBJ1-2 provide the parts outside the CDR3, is KAGVTQTPRYLIKTRGQQVTLSCSPISGHRSVSWYQQTPGQGLQFLFEYFSETQRNKGNFPGRFSGRQFSNSRSEMNVSTLELGDSALYLCASSPGQDTEGYTFGSGTRLTVV.

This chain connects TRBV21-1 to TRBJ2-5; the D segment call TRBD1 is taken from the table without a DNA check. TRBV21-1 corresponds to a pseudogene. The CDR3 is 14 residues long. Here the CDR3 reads CASSKEGDRETQYF. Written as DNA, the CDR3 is TGTGCCAGCAGCAAAGAGGGGGACAGGGAGACCCAGTACTTC.

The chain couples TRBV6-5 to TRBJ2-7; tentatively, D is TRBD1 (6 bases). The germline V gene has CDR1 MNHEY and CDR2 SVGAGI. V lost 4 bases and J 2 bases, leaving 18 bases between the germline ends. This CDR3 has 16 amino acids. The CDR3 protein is CASSSPFDRTPYEQYF. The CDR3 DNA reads TGTGCCAGCAGTTCCCCCTTCGACAGGACCCCCTACGAGCAGTACTTC.

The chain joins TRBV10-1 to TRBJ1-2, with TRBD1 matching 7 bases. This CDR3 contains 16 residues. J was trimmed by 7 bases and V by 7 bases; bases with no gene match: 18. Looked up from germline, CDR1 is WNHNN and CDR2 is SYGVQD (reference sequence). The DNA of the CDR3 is TGCGCCAGCATTAGCGATTACAGGGGAAGAGTTCGTGGCTACACCTTC. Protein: CASISDYRGRVRGYTF.

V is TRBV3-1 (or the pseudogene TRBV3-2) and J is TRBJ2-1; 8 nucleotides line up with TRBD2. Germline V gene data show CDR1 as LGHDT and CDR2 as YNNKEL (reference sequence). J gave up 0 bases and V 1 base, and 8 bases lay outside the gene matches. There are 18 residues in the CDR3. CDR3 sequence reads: CASSQVVGGAGSYNEQFF. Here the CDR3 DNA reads TGTGCCAGCAGCCAAGTAGTCGGGGGGGCCGGCTCCTACAATGAGCAGTTCTTC.

DNA for the CDR3: TGTGCCAGCAGTTACCGACAGGGGGCCGAGCAGTACTTC. Amino acids: CASSYRQGAEQYF. The chain joins TRBV6-5 to TRBJ2-7; TRBD1 matches 10 bases. The V and J ends lost 2 bases and 6 bases, in that order; junction bases with no gene match: 1. The CDR3 is 13 residues long. Germline V gene sequence: CDR1 MNHEY, CDR2 SVGAGI.

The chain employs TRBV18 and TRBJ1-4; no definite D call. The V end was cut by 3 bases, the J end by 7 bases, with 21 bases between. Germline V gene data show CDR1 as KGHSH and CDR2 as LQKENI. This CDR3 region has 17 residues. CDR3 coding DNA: TGTGCCAGCTCACCCCAACTCCATACGGGTGAGAGTGAAAAACTGTTTTTT. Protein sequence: CASSPQLHTGESEKLFF.

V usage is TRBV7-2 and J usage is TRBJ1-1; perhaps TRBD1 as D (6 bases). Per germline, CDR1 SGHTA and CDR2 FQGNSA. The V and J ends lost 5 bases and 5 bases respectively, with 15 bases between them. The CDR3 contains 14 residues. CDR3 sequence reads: CASSPWGTPTEAFF. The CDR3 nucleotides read TGTGCCAGCAGCCCGTGGGGGACACCGACTGAAGCTTTCTTT.

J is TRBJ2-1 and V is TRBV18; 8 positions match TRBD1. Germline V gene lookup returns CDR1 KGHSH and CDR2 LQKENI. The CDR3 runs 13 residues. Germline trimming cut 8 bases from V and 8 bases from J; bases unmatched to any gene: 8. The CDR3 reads CASRDRRIDEQFF. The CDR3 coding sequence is TGTGCCAGCAGGGACAGGAGGATAGATGAGCAGTTCTTC.

The CDR3 nucleotides are TGTGCCAGTAGTGCCAGGGGTGTGATCTATGGCTACACCTTC. It yields the protein CASSARGVIYGYTF. The chain employs TRBV19 and TRBJ1-2, with a weak D call TRBD1 (6 bases). This CDR3 spans 14 amino acids. V lost 5 bases, J lost 4 bases, and 14 bases lay in between. The germline V gene encodes CDR1 LNHDA and CDR2 SQIVND (reference sequence).

The CDR3 spells CASRREDVNYGYTF. The CDR3 DNA sequence: TGTGCCAGCAGAAGGGAGGACGTTAACTATGGCTACACCTTC. J is TRBJ1-2 and V is TRBV6-6; D not certain. Per germline, CDR1 MNHNY and CDR2 SVGAGI (reference sequence). Trimming took 6 bases from V and 1 from J, leaving 12 bases between them. The CDR3 has 14 amino acids.

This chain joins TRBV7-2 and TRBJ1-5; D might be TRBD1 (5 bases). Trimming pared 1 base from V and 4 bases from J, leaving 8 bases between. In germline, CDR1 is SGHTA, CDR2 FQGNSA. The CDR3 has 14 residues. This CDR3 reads CASSLEGRNQPQHF. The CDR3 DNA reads TGTGCCAGCAGCTTAGAGGGGCGTAATCAGCCCCAGCATTTT. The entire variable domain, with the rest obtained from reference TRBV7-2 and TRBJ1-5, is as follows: GAGVSQSPSNKVTEKGKDVELRCDPISGHTALYWYRQSLGQGLEFLIYFQGNSAPDKSGLPSDRFSAERTGGSVSTLTIQRTQQEDSAVYLCASSLEGRNQPQHFGDGTRLSIL.

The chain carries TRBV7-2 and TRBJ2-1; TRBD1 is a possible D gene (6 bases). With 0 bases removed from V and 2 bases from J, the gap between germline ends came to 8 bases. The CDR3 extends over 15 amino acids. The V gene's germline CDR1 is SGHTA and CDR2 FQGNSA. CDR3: CASSLAGDTYNEQFF. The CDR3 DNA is TGTGCCAGCAGCTTAGCGGGGGACACCTACAATGAGCAGTTCTTC.

The DNA for the CDR3 is TGTGCCAGCAGTCCGGGACTCCGCACAGATACGCAGTATTTT. This codes for CASSPGLRTDTQYF. This chain connects TRBV6-5 to TRBJ2-3, with D perhaps matching TRBD2 (6 bases). This CDR3 region has 14 residues. Germline lookup yields CDR1 MNHEY and CDR2 SVGAGI. V gave up 5 bases and J gave up 1 base, with 10 bases separating them.

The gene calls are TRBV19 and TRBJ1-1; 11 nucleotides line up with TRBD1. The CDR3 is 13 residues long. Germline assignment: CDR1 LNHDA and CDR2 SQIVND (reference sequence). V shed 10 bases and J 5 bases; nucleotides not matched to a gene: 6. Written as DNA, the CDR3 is TGTGCCACCCAGGACAGGGGGCGAACTGAAGCTTTCTTT. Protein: CATQDRGRTEAFF.

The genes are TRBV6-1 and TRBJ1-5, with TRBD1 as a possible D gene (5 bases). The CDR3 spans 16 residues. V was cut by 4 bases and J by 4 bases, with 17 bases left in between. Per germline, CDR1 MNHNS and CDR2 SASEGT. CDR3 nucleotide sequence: TGTGCCAGCAGTGCCCTCCCGGGTCAGGGAAATCAGCCCCAGCATTTT. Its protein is CASSALPGQGNQPQHF.